This T cell receptor beta chain was sequenced for a study of cytomegalovirus exposure and HLA in healthy donors. Amplification used 60 Vbeta primers and 13 Jbeta primers. The table came from immunoSEQ multiplex PCR; TCRdb's copy has only in-frame clones and leaves some out. This sample has roughly 190,000 clones, with 75% to 90% found just once. Findings and caveats of the study: Presence/absence analyses assumed roughly uniform sequencing depth across donors. Productive rates of about 87% or about 30% were seen for most TCR beta V segments in an earlier analysis.

Trimming removed 5 bases at V and 8 bases at J, with 19 bases between. The CDR3 spans 15 residues. Germline values: CDR1 SEHNR, CDR2 FQNEAQ (reference sequence). A remark on this clone: What it binds is unknown.

The sequencing input was PBMCs. The chain uses TRBV7-9 and TRBJ2-4; a possible D gene is TRBD2 (6 bases). This receptor was taken from a woman under 30 in good health and CMV-seronegative. The CDR3 region has the DNA TGTGCCAGCAGCCTGTATGGCGGGGAAGGCGACATTCAGTACTTC. Translation: CASSLYGGEGDIQYF.